Each of the 24 T cell receptor beta chains below was sequenced from the same sample in a study of identical twins. TCRdb passed the 5' RACE reads through MiXCR, listing each CDR3 protein once. The repertoire consists of about 520,000 distinct CDR3 sequences, with less than 25% occurring once and the leading ten covering 0.8% to 1%. Another study also made use of these data, one on T cells expressing NK-cell markers.

The specimen was CD4+ T cells sorted from blood. The receptors originated from a woman aged 18-29 years in good health.

The V call is TRBV7-2, the J call TRBJ2-5; D uncertain. V was cut by 4 bases and J by 4 bases, with 16 bases left in between. The CDR3 spans 15 residues. Germline V gene data show CDR1 as SGHTA and CDR2 as FQGNSA. In DNA, the CDR3 is TGTGCCAGCAGCTCTGTTGAGGTTTGGGGAGAGACCCAGTACTTC. The encoded protein is CASSSVEVWGETQYF.

The chain employs TRBV24-1 and TRBJ2-5, with a possible D match to TRBD1 (5 bases). Germline V gene data show CDR1 as KGHDR and CDR2 as SFDVKD. This CDR3 is 13 amino acids long. Trimming took 4 bases from V and 5 from J, leaving 10 bases between them. As DNA, the CDR3 is TGTGCCACCAGTGAAGGACCAGGGGAGACCCAGTACTTC. Translating it yields CATSEGPGETQYF.

The rearrangement joins TRBV18 to TRBJ2-7; TRBD2 matches at 8 bases. This CDR3 has 16 residues. V lost 2 bases, J lost 0 bases, and 6 bases stayed unmatched. The germline V gene has CDR1 KGHSH and CDR2 LQKENI. The CDR3 DNA sequence: TGTGCCAGCTCACCAGGGCTGCGGGGGGCCTCCTACGAGCAGTACTTC. This codes for CASSPGLRGASYEQYF.

The table lists this clonotype with a few counts. The genes are TRBV7-2 and TRBJ2-3, with a possible D match to TRBD2 (5 bases). The length of the CDR3 is 13 residues. Per germline, CDR1 SGHTA and CDR2 FQGNSA. Trimming shortened V by 5 bases and J by 2 bases, and 8 bases separated the two germline ends. CDR3 residues: CASSRENTDTQYF. The DNA of the CDR3 is TGTGCCAGCAGCCGGGAAAACACAGATACGCAGTATTTT.

This clonotype has just a few counts. The rearrangement joins TRBV5-1 to TRBJ2-1, with 13 nucleotides matching TRBD2. The CDR3 spans 20 residues. CDR1 and CDR2 (germline): SGHRS, YFSETQ. V lost 0 bases, J lost 6 bases, and 15 bases stayed unmatched. CDR3 sequence: CASSLDRRLAGGSIGNEQFF. The CDR3 DNA sequence: TGCGCCAGCAGCTTGGATCGCAGACTAGCGGGAGGTTCTATCGGCAATGAGCAGTTCTTC. The full variable domain, rest sourced from reference TRBV5-1 and TRBJ2-1, is KAGVTQTPRYLIKTRGQQVTLSCSPISGHRSVSWYQQTPGQGLQFLFEYFSETQRNKGNFPGRFSGRQFSNSRSEMNVSTLELGDSALYLCASSLDRRLAGGSIGNEQFFGPGTRLTVL.

The V and J genes are TRBV9 and TRBJ2-3; the D is unclear. The germline gives CDR1 SGDLS, CDR2 YYNGEE. V lost 0 bases and J 0 bases, leaving 14 bases between the germline ends. The CDR3 has 17 residues. The CDR3 reads CASSVAWSSSSTDTQYF. The CDR3 nucleotides are TGTGCCAGCAGCGTAGCTTGGTCGAGCTCTAGCACAGATACGCAGTATTTT.

The rearrangement joins TRBV5-1 to TRBJ2-2; D is possibly TRBD1 (5 bases). V was trimmed by 4 bases and J by 5 bases, leaving 15 bases between them. There are 15 residues in the CDR3. Germline V gene lookup returns CDR1 SGHRS and CDR2 YFSETQ. CDR3: CASSPQLQETGELFF. The CDR3, as DNA: TGCGCCAGCAGCCCACAATTACAGGAGACCGGGGAGCTGTTTTTT.

This clonotype occurred a few times. The chain couples TRBV12-3 or TRBV12-4 to TRBJ2-7; 10 nucleotides match TRBD2. Germline trimming cut 3 bases from V and 0 bases from J; bases unmatched to any gene: 5. CDR3 size: 16 residues. CDR3 amino acids: CASSFGTSDTSYEQYF. The CDR3 DNA reads as TGTGCCAGCAGTTTCGGGACTAGCGATACCTCCTACGAGCAGTACTTC.

The chain recombines TRBV20-1 with TRBJ1-1; tentatively, D is TRBD1 (6 bases). The CDR3 runs to 14 residues. Deletions cut 3 bases from V and 4 bases from J, with 15 bases between. Germline CDR1 is DFQATT and CDR2 is SNEGSKA (reference sequence). The CDR3 DNA reads TGCAGTGCTAGTCGGGGGGGCGTTGGCACTGAAGCTTTCTTT. Its protein is CSASRGGVGTEAFF.

The V gene is TRBV10-3, the J gene TRBJ2-4; the match to TRBD1 covers 9 bases. J gave up 6 bases and V 4 bases, and 13 bases lay outside the gene matches. Germline CDR1 and CDR2: ENHRY and SYGVKD. The CDR3 spans 17 residues. CDR3 nucleotides: TGTGCCATCAGTGCGGGACAGGGAAAGGGGGTCGGAAACATTCAGTACTTC. This sequence encodes CAISAGQGKGVGNIQYF.

The chain links TRBV7-2 to TRBJ1-6, with D unresolved. Germline V CDR1 and CDR2: SGHTA, FQGNSA. The CDR3 consists of 15 residues. Trimming took off 0 bases at V and 0 bases at J, with 3 bases between the two ends. The chain's CDR3 is CASSLAGSYNSPLHF. CDR3 DNA: TGTGCCAGCAGCTTAGCGGGCTCCTATAATTCACCCCTCCACTTT. Supplemented by reference TRBV7-2 and TRBJ1-6, the full variable domain reads GAGVSQSPSNKVTEKGKDVELRCDPISGHTALYWYRQSLGQGLEFLIYFQGNSAPDKSGLPSDRFSAERTGGSVSTLTIQRTQQEDSAVYLCASSLAGSYNSPLHFGNGTRLTVT.

This clonotype was seen only a few times. The gene calls are TRBV27 and TRBJ1-5; no definite D call. Germline CDR1 is MNHEY and CDR2 is SMNVEV (reference sequence). This CDR3 has 13 amino acids. V was shortened by 0 bases and J by 6 bases, with 6 bases between the two germline ends. The CDR3 loop reads CASSLSGPQPQHF. As DNA, the CDR3 is TGTGCCAGCAGTTTATCAGGGCCTCAGCCCCAGCATTTT.

The gene calls are TRBV7-2 and TRBJ2-2, with TRBD2 matching 7 bases. The CDR3 consists of 16 residues. Germline lookup yields CDR1 SGHTA and CDR2 FQGNSA. The junction had 9 bases not matched to a gene; V was cut back by 2 bases and J by 6 bases. The chain's CDR3 is CASSLLPAGTPGELFF. In DNA form, the CDR3 reads TGTGCCAGCAGCTTATTACCAGCGGGGACCCCCGGGGAGCTGTTTTTT. Together with reference TRBV7-2 and TRBJ2-2, the CDR3 gives the full variable domain: GAGVSQSPSNKVTEKGKDVELRCDPISGHTALYWYRQSLGQGLEFLIYFQGNSAPDKSGLPSDRFSAERTGGSVSTLTIQRTQQEDSAVYLCASSLLPAGTPGELFFGEGSRLTVL.

The genes are TRBV4-3 and TRBJ2-3, with a possible D match to TRBD1 (6 bases). The germline gives CDR1 LGHNA, CDR2 YSLEER. The CDR3 length is 18 residues. Trimming cost V 4 bases and J 4 bases, with 24 bases left between them. The CDR3 DNA follows: TGCGCCAGCAGCCCGCAGATTCTGGGGGCTGAGGCCCCAGATACGCAGTATTTT. Translation: CASSPQILGAEAPDTQYF.

This clonotype has ten or more counts. The chain links TRBV20-1 to TRBJ2-3; 10 bases are a match to TRBD2. The CDR3 has 15 amino acids. V shed 5 bases, J shed 6 bases, and the junction held 11 bases outside the gene matches. CDR1 DFQATT and CDR2 SNEGSKA come from the germline V gene (reference sequence). The CDR3 sequence: CSAGSSGGARDTQYF. The CDR3 nucleotides read TGCAGTGCTGGTTCTAGCGGGGGAGCTCGGGATACGCAGTATTTT.

This clonotype has ten or more counts. This rearrangement joins TRBV12-3 or TRBV12-4 to TRBJ1-1; possibly TRBD1 for D (5 bases). Trimming left V 5 bases short and J 3 bases short, with 10 bases between. The CDR3 loop spans 13 amino acids. The CDR3 DNA sequence: TGTGCCAGCAGTCTCGACAGCTACACTGAAGCTTTCTTT. Residues: CASSLDSYTEAFF.

This rearrangement joins TRBV6-1 to TRBJ2-3; 7 positions agree with TRBD2. Germline lookup yields CDR1 MNHNS and CDR2 SASEGT. This CDR3 has 15 amino acids. J gave up 4 bases and V 5 bases, and 9 bases lay outside the gene matches. The CDR3 loop is CASSPGTKGSDTQYF. The CDR3 DNA is TGTGCCAGCAGTCCCGGGACTAAGGGGTCAGATACGCAGTATTTT.

This clonotype was recorded a few times. The chain joins TRBV6-2 or TRBV6-3 to TRBJ2-4; D perhaps matches TRBD2 (5 bases). The CDR3 runs 14 residues. The V and J ends lost 2 bases and 0 bases respectively, with 5 bases between them. CDR1 MNHEY and CDR2 SVGEGT come from the germline V gene. The CDR3 loop reads CASSYGLAKNIQYF. CDR3 DNA: TGTGCCAGCAGTTACGGACTAGCCAAAAACATTCAGTACTTC.

This clonotype was seen only a few times. V and J are TRBV20-1 and TRBJ1-1; D may be TRBD1 (5 bases). With 3 bases removed from V and 3 bases from J, the gap between germline ends came to 14 bases. The CDR3 totals 14 residues. Germline V gene lookup returns CDR1 DFQATT and CDR2 SNEGSKA (reference sequence). The CDR3 nucleotides read TGCAGTGCTAGGGGGAGGGGCTGGGACACTGAAGCTTTCTTT. It specifies CSARGRGWDTEAFF.

The chain uses TRBV20-1 and TRBJ1-1; D is unclear. CDR3 size: 13 residues. Trimming removed 5 bases from V and 2 bases from J, with 12 bases in between. Per the germline V gene, CDR1 is DFQATT and CDR2 is SNEGSKA (reference sequence). The CDR3 DNA follows: TGCAGTGCTCTGGCAGTGAGAAACACTGAAGCTTTCTTT. This translates into CSALAVRNTEAFF.

This clonotype was seen a handful of times. The chain combines TRBV5-1 with TRBJ2-2; TRBD1 aligns across 7 bases. The germline V gene has CDR1 SGHRS and CDR2 YFSETQ. J lost 3 bases, V lost 8 bases, and 7 bases had no gene match. The CDR3 has 14 residues. CDR3 protein: CASNRDSYTGELFF. As DNA, the CDR3 is TGCGCCAGTAACCGGGACAGCTACACCGGGGAGCTGTTTTTT. Full variable domain (rest looked up from reference TRBV5-1 and TRBJ2-2): KAGVTQTPRYLIKTRGQQVTLSCSPISGHRSVSWYQQTPGQGLQFLFEYFSETQRNKGNFPGRFSGRQFSNSRSEMNVSTLELGDSALYLCASNRDSYTGELFFGEGSRLTVL.

The V and J genes are TRBV20-1 and TRBJ2-5; no definite D call. Trimming shortened V by 3 bases and J by 0 bases, and 14 bases separated the two germline ends. Germline V CDR1 and CDR2: DFQATT, SNEGSKA (reference sequence). The CDR3 is 15 amino acids. CDR3 coding DNA: TGCAGTGCTAGTCAAGACGGTGGGCACCAAGAGACCCAGTACTTC. This codes for CSASQDGGHQETQYF.

The chain joins TRBV2 to TRBJ1-1; D gene uncertain. Trimming removed 8 bases at V and 1 base at J, with 14 bases between. Germline V gene sequence: CDR1 SNHLY, CDR2 FYNNEI. There are 14 residues in the CDR3. The CDR3 is CASALAEPNTEAFF. In nucleotides, the CDR3 is TGTGCCAGCGCCCTCGCTGAACCGAACACTGAAGCTTTCTTT.

A remark on this clonotype: Because the CDR3's place on the DNA is in doubt, the DNA is left out and the CDR3 is given as listed by TCRdb. V and J are TRBV20-1 and TRBJ2-4; the table names TRBD1, a call not compared with the DNA. The germline gives CDR1 DFQATT, CDR2 SNEGSKA (reference sequence). Ends included, the CDR3 has 13 residues. This chain's CDR3 is CSATPASRYNCHF.